This TCR beta chain was sequenced during a study of blood T cell repertoires in COVID-19. Whole-study context: Samples representing acute and convalescent COVID-19 were sourced from the United States, Italy and Spain. T cells, B-cell-depleted T cells, or PBMCs provided the cDNA or gDNA that served as material.

Trimming took 0 bases from V and 3 from J; bases not matched to a gene: 3. The CDR3 spans 15 residues. Germline values: CDR1 KGHSH, CDR2 LQKENI. Profiled with immunoSEQ multiplex PCR; TCRdb holds only in-frame clones, not every one. The sample has over 100,000 clones, around 90% seen once. The rearrangement links TRBV18 to TRBJ1-1; 8 nucleotides line up with TRBD1. The sample was peripheral blood. This sequence was found in a woman between 45 and 60 years old with COVID-19, enrolled during active disease. The CDR3 bases are TGTGCCAGCTCACCACCTGGACAGGGCTACACTGAAGCTTTCTTT. As protein: CASSPPGQGYTEAFF.